These 13 T cell receptor beta chains came from one sample sequenced in a study of TIL therapy for anti-PD-1-resistant metastatic lung cancer. Sequencing used immunoSEQ v3. The repertoire was sequenced with immunoSEQ multiplex PCR; TCRdb's copy has only in-frame clones and lacks some. The table shows more than 25,000 clones, with around 77% occurring only once. Time point reported: pre-treatment sample, taken before nivolumab and TIL therapy. Most excised metastases sampled were pleural nodules or supraclavicular lymph nodes. Sequenced material: tumor tissue, taken at baseline. These receptors came from a person between 30 and 79 years old with non-small cell lung cancer.

The rearrangement joins TRBV5-4 to TRBJ1-6; D may be TRBD1 (5 bases). V was clipped by 2 bases and J by 4 bases, with 22 bases between them. The germline V gene encodes CDR1 SGHNT and CDR2 YYREEE (reference sequence). The CDR3 sequence is 19 residues long. The CDR3 spells CASSFLPGRTWGYNSPLHF. CDR3 bases: TGTGCCAGCAGCTTCCTACCGGGACGGACGTGGGGGTATAATTCACCCCTCCACTTT.

This chain joins TRBV27 and TRBJ2-7; possibly TRBD2 for D (6 bases). V was cut by 3 bases and J by 3 bases, with 15 bases left in between. The CDR3 covers 15 residues. CDR1 MNHEY and CDR2 SMNVEV come from the germline V gene (reference sequence). The CDR3 coding sequence is TGTGCCAGCAGTTTGGAGGGCGCGGGGATCTACGAGCAGTACTTC. The encoded protein is CASSLEGAGIYEQYF.

V usage is TRBV14 and J usage is TRBJ1-6; TRBD1 matches 7 bases. The CDR3 runs 18 residues. With V trimmed by 6 bases and J by 0 bases, 11 bases remained unmatched. Germline V gives CDR1 SGHDN, CDR2 FVKESK. The CDR3 region is CASSEDRGQFSYNSPLHF. CDR3 sequence (DNA): TGTGCCAGCAGTGAAGATCGGGGACAGTTCTCCTATAATTCACCCCTCCACTTT.

The chain employs TRBV5-5 and TRBJ2-2; D remains ambiguous. Trimming stripped 4 bases from V and 4 bases from J, with 11 bases between. The CDR3 has 14 residues. The germline V gene has CDR1 SGHKS and CDR2 YYEKEE (reference sequence). The CDR3 nucleotides are TGTGCCAGCAGCCCGGGCACCTTCACCGGGGAGCTGTTTTTT. Translated: CASSPGTFTGELFF.

The chain has TRBV19 and TRBJ1-1; 7 nucleotides align to TRBD1. With V trimmed by 4 bases and J by 5 bases, 4 bases remained unmatched. The CDR3 runs 13 residues. Germline CDR1 LNHDA, CDR2 SQIVND (reference sequence). The CDR3 DNA is TGTGCCAGTAGTAGCGCAGGGGGGACTGAAGCTTTCTTT. This translates into CASSSAGGTEAFF.

V is TRBV27 and J is TRBJ1-1; D is perhaps TRBD1 (5 bases). CDR1 and CDR2 from the germline V gene are MNHEY and SMNVEV (reference sequence). The CDR3 contains 15 residues. The V end was cut by 6 bases, the J end by 3 bases, with 17 bases between. The CDR3 DNA is TGTGCCAGCAGGTTTCCCGGGGGGTCGGACACTGAAGCTTTCTTT. As protein: CASRFPGGSDTEAFF.

The chain has TRBV2 and TRBJ2-3; a possible D gene is TRBD1 (6 bases). CDR3 size: 15 residues. V was pared by 8 bases and J by 3 bases, with 18 bases between. The V gene's germline CDR1 is SNHLY and CDR2 FYNNEI. The CDR3 spells CASSRAQTGTDTQYF. CDR3 nucleotides: TGTGCCAGCTCCAGGGCACAAACAGGGACAGATACGCAGTATTTT.

The V gene is TRBV5-4, the J gene TRBJ2-6; a possible D gene is TRBD2 (6 bases). Trimming took off 4 bases at V and 4 bases at J, with 15 bases between the two ends. The CDR3 has 16 residues. Per the germline V gene, CDR1 is SGHNT and CDR2 is YYREEE (reference sequence). The CDR3 reads CASSRGTAQGANVLTF. The CDR3 DNA reads as TGTGCCAGCAGCCGCGGGACCGCTCAGGGGGCCAACGTCCTGACTTTC. The full variable domain, completed using reference TRBV5-4 and TRBJ2-6, is ETGVTQSPTHLIKTRGQQVTLRCSSQSGHNTVSWYQQALGQGPQFIFQYYREEENGRGNFPPRFSGLQFPNYSSELNVNALELDDSALYLCASSRGTAQGANVLTFGAGSRLTVL.

The chain links TRBV5-1 to TRBJ2-7, with 8 bases aligning to TRBD1. Germline-derived CDR1 and CDR2 are SGHRS and YFSETQ. V was pared by 3 bases and J by 7 bases, with 3 bases of the junction left unmatched. The CDR3 totals 12 residues. The CDR3 region has the DNA TGCGCCAGCAGCTCGGGGGACAGGGAGCAGTACTTC. This encodes CASSSGDREQYF. Looking up the rest from reference TRBV5-1 and TRBJ2-7 gives the full variable domain: KAGVTQTPRYLIKTRGQQVTLSCSPISGHRSVSWYQQTPGQGLQFLFEYFSETQRNKGNFPGRFSGRQFSNSRSEMNVSTLELGDSALYLCASSSGDREQYFGPGTRLTVT.

The chain carries TRBV11-2 and TRBJ2-6; no firm D call. Germline V gives CDR1 SGHAT, CDR2 FQNNGV. This CDR3 is 15 amino acids long. The V end lost 5 bases, the J end lost 0 bases, and 8 bases lay between the germline ends. CDR3 protein: CASSQGSSGANVLTF. CDR3 DNA sequence: TGTGCCAGCAGCCAAGGAAGCTCTGGGGCCAACGTCCTGACTTTC.

The chain combines TRBV27 with TRBJ1-2, with 8 bases aligning to TRBD1. From germline, CDR1 is MNHEY and CDR2 SMNVEV (reference sequence). Trimming took 5 bases from V and 8 from J; bases not matched to a gene: 7. This CDR3 spans 13 amino acids. The CDR3 spells CASSRGTGRGYTF. CDR3 sequence (DNA): TGTGCCAGCAGTCGAGGGACAGGACGAGGCTACACCTTC.

V gene TRBV21-1 combines with J gene TRBJ1-6; TRBD1 is taken as the D call from the table, unchecked against the DNA. TRBV21-1 is classified as a pseudogene. This CDR3 region has 22 residues. The CDR3 here is CASSNPIYLDRDMSSYNSPLHF. CDR3 nucleotide sequence: TGTGCCAGCAGCAACCCCATATACCTGGACAGGGATATGAGCTCCTATAATTCACCCCTCCACTTT.

J is TRBJ1-2 and V is TRBV5-5; D unresolved. Deletions cut 1 base from V and 8 bases from J, with 12 bases between. This CDR3 spans 13 amino acids. CDR1 and CDR2 from the germline V gene are SGHKS and YYEKEE (reference sequence). CDR3 sequence (DNA): TGTGCCAGCAGCTTGATGGCAGAAGAAGGCTACACCTTC. It is translated as CASSLMAEEGYTF.